This T cell receptor beta chain was retrieved from a study of blood T cell repertoires in COVID-19. Study summary: Samples of COVID-19 (acute and convalescent) were obtained from the United States, Italy and Spain. Sources were T cells, B-cell-depleted T cells, or PBMCs; the material itself was cDNA or gDNA.

Trimming shortened V by 7 bases and J by 0 bases, and 16 bases separated the two germline ends. Germline V gene data show CDR1 as SGHAT and CDR2 as FQNNGV. This CDR3 is 16 amino acids long. Authors' analysis steps: Reference gene primer amplification gave estimated nucleated cell counts. The repertoire was sequenced with immunoSEQ multiplex PCR; TCRdb's copy has only in-frame clones and lacks some. V and J calls and clone size are as listed in that table; D and trimming were resolved from the DNA. The profile covers about 140,000 clones, with more than 75% appearing a single time and 13% taken by the ten largest.

Sequencing used peripheral blood. The TCR was taken from an elderly man with acute or convalescent COVID-19. The chain employs TRBV11-2 and TRBJ2-1; D call uncertain. The CDR3 reads CASTSLKLSSYNEQFF. Written as DNA, the CDR3 is TGTGCCAGCACCTCCTTAAAGCTAAGCTCCTACAATGAGCAGTTCTTC.